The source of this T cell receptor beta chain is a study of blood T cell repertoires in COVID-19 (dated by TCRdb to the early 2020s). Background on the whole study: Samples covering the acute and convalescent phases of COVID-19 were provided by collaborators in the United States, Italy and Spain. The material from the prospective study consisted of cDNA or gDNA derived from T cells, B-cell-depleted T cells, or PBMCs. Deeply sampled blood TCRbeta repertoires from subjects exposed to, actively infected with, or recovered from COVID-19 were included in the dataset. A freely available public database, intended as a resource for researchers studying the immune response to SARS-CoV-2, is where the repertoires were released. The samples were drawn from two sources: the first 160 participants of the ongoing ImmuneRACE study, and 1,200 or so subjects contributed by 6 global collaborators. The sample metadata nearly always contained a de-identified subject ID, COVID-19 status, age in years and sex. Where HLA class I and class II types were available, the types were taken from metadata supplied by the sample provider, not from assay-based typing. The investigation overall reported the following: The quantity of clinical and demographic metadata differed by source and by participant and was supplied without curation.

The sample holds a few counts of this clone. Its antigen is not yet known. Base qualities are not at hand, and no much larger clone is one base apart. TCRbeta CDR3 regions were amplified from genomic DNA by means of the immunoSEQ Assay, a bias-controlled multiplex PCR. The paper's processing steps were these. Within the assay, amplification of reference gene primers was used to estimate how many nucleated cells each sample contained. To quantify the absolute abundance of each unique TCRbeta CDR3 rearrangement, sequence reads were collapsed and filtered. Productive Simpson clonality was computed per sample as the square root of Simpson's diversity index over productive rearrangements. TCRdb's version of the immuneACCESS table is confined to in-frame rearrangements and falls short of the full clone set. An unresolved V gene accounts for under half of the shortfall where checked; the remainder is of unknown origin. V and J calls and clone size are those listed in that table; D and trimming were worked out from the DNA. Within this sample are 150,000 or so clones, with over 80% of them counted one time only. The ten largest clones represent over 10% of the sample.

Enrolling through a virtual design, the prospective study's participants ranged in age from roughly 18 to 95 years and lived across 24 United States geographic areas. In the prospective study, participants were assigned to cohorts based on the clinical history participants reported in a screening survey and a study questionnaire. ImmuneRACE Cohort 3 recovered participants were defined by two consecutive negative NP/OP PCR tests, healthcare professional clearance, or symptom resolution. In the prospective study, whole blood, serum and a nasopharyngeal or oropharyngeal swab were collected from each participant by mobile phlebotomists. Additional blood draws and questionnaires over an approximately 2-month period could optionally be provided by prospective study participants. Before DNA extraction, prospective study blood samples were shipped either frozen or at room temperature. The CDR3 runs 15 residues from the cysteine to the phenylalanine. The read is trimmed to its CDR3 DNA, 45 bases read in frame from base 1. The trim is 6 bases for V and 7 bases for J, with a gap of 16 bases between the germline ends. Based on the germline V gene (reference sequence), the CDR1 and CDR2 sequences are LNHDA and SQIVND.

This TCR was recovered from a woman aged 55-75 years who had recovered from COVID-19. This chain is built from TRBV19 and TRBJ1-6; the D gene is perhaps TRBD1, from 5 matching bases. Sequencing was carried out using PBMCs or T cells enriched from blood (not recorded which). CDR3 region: CASSLREGWNSPLHF. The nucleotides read TGTGCCAGTAGCCTCAGGGAGGGTTGGAATTCACCCCTCCACTTT.